This T cell receptor (beta chain) originates from a study of T cell responses to AZD1222 COVID-19 vaccine. V dropped 0 bases and J dropped 3; count of bases not matched to a gene: 19. Germline CDR1 and CDR2: SGHTA and FQGNSA. The CDR3 is made up of 21 amino acids. Here immunoSEQ multiplex PCR was the method, and the copy in TCRdb shows in-frame clones only, minus some. The repertoire consists of roughly 100,000 clones, with 75% to 90% occurring once and the leading ten covering about 28%. The chain employs TRBV7-2 and TRBJ2-3; 9 bases are a match to TRBD2. The source was peripheral blood, collected on day 0 of AZD1222 vaccination. The TCR comes from an adult in good health. For the CDR3, the DNA is TGTGCCAGCAGCTTAGCCGGGGGGGTAGCGGGAGTGGTAGGGCTGACAGATACGCAGTATTTT. Translated, it gives CASSLAGGVAGVVGLTDTQYF.